This T cell receptor beta chain was profiled in a study of blood T cell repertoires in COVID-19. Study information: Italy, Spain and the United States were the sources of the convalescent and acute COVID-19 samples. The cDNA or gDNA used as material had been derived from T cells, B-cell-depleted T cells, or PBMCs.

Original handling: Estimation of nucleated cell counts relied on the amplification of reference gene primers. The table came from immunoSEQ multiplex PCR; TCRdb's copy has only in-frame clones and leaves some out. V and J calls and clone size follow that table, whereas D and trimming were derived from the DNA. Here the sample spans a few hundred thousand clones, about 88% being singletons. Germline CDR1 reads MDHEN; CDR2 reads SYDVKM. This CDR3 spans 13 amino acids. The V and J ends lost 2 bases and 4 bases, in that order; junction bases with no gene match: 1. Participant-reported clinical history was the basis for cohort assignment.

The rearrangement uses TRBV28 and TRBJ1-2, with 7 bases identical to TRBD1. Input material: PBMCs or T cells enriched from blood (not recorded which). The source is a woman aged 18 to 35 who had recovered from COVID-19. The CDR3 is CASSLGDSYGYTF. The CDR3, as DNA: TGTGCCAGCAGTTTAGGGGACAGCTATGGCTACACCTTC.